Below, one T cell receptor (beta chain) is given with its context. This clone was observed a handful of times. Its antigen is not yet known. No quality values exist for individual bases; no much larger clone is one base distant. TCRbeta CDR3 regions were amplified from genomic DNA using the immunoSEQ Assay, a bias-controlled multiplex PCR. The source study handled its data this way. Nucleated cell counts per sample were estimated from amplification of reference gene primers within the assay. To quantify the absolute abundance of each unique TCRbeta CDR3 rearrangement, sequence reads were collapsed and filtered. For each sample, productive Simpson clonality was calculated as the square root of Simpson's diversity index across productive rearrangements. The table was pulled from immuneACCESS by TCRdb, which kept in-frame rearrangements only. Such tables lose some clones; where checked, under half of the loss comes from unresolved V genes, and the rest has no known cause. Clone size and V and J calls were adopted from that table, with D and trimming inferred from the DNA. The sample has about 300,000 clones on record, under 90% of them singletons. The ten largest clones capture about 2% of the sample.

One collaborating source in Seattle enrolled patients during active infection and followed them longitudinally through the course of disease. Each collaborating institution followed its own protocols to collect whole blood in K2EDTA tubes. For TCRbeta analysis, collaborators shipped samples as frozen whole blood, isolated PBMCs, or DNA extracted from either of those sample types. The data were taken from a study of blood T cell repertoires in COVID-19 (TCRdb year 2020). Context from the whole study: Samples covering the acute and convalescent phases of COVID-19 were provided by collaborators in the United States, Italy and Spain. A freely available public database, intended as a resource for researchers studying the immune response to SARS-CoV-2, is where the repertoires were released. Where HLA class I and class II types were available, the types were taken from metadata supplied by the sample provider, not from assay-based typing. The dataset comprised deeply sampled blood TCRbeta repertoires from subjects exposed to, actively infected with, or recovered from COVID-19. The material from the prospective study consisted of cDNA or gDNA derived from T cells, B-cell-depleted T cells, or PBMCs. A de-identified subject ID, COVID-19 status, age in years and sex were almost always included in the sample metadata. The samples were drawn from two sources: the first 160 participants of the ongoing ImmuneRACE study, and 1,000 to 1,500 subjects contributed by 6 global collaborators. What the authors observed across the whole study: The amount of clinical and demographic metadata varied by source and participant and was provided uncurated.

V is cut by 0 bases and J by 1 base, and the space between the germline ends is 13 bases. The germline V gene gives CDR1 as SGHRS and CDR2 as YFSETQ. The CDR3 covers 16 residues, taking in both the cysteine and the phenylalanine. The DNA shown is the 48-base CDR3, in frame from base 1. The chain employs TRBV5-1 and TRBJ1-1; there is no confident call for the D gene. The sequence was obtained from a woman aged 25-40 years with COVID-19, enrolled during active disease. The sequenced sample consisted of peripheral blood. The CDR3 has the sequence CASSLVGISTNTEAFF. The nucleotides read TGCGCCAGCAGCTTGGTGGGCATATCCACGAACACTGAAGCTTTCTTT.